The entry below describes one T cell receptor (beta chain). The CDR3 is 15 residues long. Germline V gene data show CDR1 as MNHEY and CDR2 as SVGAGI. With 0 bases removed from V and 1 base from J, the gap between germline ends came to 9 bases. This entry comes from a study of blood T cells in healthy people across ages. The authors ran a second PCR of 7 to 11 cycles using a sample-barcoded 5' primer and a J-beta primer mix. TCRdb re-called the 5' RACE reads through MiXCR, storing one row per CDR3 protein. The data show some 1.4 million distinct CDR3 sequences, 42% seen once. Sequenced material: blood. The chain recombines TRBV6-5 with TRBJ1-1; D remains ambiguous. This sequence was found in a woman under 30 in good health. The CDR3 bases are TGTGCCAGCAGTTACTCGGAGGGTCCGAACACTGAAGCTTTCTTT. Translated: CASSYSEGPNTEAFF.